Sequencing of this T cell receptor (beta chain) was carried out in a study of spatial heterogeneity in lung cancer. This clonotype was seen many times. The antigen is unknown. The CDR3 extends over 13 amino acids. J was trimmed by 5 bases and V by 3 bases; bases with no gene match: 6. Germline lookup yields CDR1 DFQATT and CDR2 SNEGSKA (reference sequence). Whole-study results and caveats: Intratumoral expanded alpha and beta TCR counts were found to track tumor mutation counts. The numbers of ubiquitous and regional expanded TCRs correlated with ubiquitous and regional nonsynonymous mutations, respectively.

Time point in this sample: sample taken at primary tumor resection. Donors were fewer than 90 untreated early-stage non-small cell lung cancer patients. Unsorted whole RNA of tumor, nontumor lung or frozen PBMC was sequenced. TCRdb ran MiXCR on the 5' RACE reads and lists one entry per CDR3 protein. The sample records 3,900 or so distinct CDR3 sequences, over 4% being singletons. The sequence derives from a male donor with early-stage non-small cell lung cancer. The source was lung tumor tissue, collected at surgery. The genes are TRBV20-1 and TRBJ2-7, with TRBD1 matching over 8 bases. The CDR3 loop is CSARHRGVHEQYF. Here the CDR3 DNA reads TGCAGTGCTAGGCACAGGGGGGTACACGAGCAGTACTTC.